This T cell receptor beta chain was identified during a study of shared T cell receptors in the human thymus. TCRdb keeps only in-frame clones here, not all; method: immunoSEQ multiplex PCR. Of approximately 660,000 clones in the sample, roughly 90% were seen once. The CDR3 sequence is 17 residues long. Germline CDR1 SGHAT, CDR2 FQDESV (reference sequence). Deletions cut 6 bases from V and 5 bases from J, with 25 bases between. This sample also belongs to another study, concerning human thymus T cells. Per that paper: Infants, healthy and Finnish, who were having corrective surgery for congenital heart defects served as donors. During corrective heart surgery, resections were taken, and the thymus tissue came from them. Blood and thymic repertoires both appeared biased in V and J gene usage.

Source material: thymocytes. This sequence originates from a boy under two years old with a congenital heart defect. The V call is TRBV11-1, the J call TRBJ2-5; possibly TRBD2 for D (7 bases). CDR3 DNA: TGTGCCAGCAGAGGAGAGTGGGGGGGGCCGTTTGGGGAGACCCAGTACTTC. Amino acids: CASRGEWGGPFGETQYF.